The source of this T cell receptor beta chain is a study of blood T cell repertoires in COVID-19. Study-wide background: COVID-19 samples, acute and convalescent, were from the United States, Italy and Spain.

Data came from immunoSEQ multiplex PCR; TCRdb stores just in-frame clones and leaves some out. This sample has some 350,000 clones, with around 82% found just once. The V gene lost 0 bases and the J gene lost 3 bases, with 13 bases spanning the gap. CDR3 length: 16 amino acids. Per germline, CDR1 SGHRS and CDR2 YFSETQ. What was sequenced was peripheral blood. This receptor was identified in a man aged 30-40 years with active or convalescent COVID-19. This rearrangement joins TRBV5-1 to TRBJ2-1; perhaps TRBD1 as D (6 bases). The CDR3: CASSLGTGRLYNEQFF. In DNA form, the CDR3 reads TGCGCCAGCAGCTTGGGAACAGGGCGTCTCTACAATGAGCAGTTCTTC.